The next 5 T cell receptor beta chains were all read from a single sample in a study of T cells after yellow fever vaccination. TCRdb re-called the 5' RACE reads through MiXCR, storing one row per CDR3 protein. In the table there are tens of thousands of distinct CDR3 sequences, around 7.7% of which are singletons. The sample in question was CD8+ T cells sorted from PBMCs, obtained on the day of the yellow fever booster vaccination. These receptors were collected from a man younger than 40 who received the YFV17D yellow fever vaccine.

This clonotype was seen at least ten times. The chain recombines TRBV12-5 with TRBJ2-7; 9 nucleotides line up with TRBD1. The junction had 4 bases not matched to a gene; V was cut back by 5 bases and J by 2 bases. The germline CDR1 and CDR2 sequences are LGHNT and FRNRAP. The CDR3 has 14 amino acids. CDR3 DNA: TGTGCTAGTGGTGGGGGACAGGGAACCTACGAGCAGTACTTC. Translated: CASGGGQGTYEQYF.

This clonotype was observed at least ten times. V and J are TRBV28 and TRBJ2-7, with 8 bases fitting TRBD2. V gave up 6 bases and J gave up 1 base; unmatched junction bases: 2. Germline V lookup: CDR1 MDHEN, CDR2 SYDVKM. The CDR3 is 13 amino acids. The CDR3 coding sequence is TGTGCCAGCAGGGCGGGAGGTTCCTACGAGCAGTACTTC. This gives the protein CASRAGGSYEQYF.

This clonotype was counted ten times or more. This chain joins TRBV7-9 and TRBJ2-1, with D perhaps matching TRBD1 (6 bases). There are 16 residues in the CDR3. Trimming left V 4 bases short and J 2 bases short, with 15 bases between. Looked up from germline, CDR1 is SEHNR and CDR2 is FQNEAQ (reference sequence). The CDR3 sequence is CASSSPTGPPYNEQFF. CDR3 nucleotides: TGTGCCAGCAGCTCGCCCACAGGGCCCCCCTACAATGAGCAGTTCTTC.

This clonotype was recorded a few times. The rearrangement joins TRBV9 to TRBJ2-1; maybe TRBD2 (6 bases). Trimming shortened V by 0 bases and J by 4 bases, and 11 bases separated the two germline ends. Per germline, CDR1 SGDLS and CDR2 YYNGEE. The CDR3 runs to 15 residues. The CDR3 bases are TGTGCCAGCAGCGTAGAATTAGCGGTGTACAATGAGCAGTTCTTC. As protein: CASSVELAVYNEQFF.

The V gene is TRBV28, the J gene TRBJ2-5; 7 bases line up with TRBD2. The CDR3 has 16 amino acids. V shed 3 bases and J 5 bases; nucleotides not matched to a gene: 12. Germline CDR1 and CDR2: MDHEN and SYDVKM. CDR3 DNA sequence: TGTGCCAGCAGTTTGGGTTGGAGTAGCGGGCCGGAGACCCAGTACTTC. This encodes CASSLGWSSGPETQYF.